These 18 T cell receptor beta chains were sequenced from one sample in a study of T cell clonality in common variable immunodeficiency. The protocol was immunoSEQ multiplex PCR, while the TCRdb copy is restricted to in-frame clones and leaves out a portion. This sample comprises 50,000 or so clones, none seen once only. The sequencing sample was made of peripheral blood mononuclear cells. These receptors were collected from a person aged 18 to 75 in good health.

This clone was counted ten times or more. The sequenced CDR3 bases are TGCAGTGCTAGAAGACTAGCGGACTACAATGAG. Its protein is CSARRLADYNE. In full, the CDR3 is CSARRLADYNEQFF. The J gene is TRBJ2-1, the V gene TRBV20-1, with 9 bases matching TRBD2. The sequence runs out 3 residues before the end of the CDR3; the remainder is reconstructed from the germline J gene. CDR3 length: 14 amino acids. The ends lost 2 bases at V and 3 bases at J; junction bases unmatched: 2. Looked up from germline, CDR1 is DFQATT and CDR2 is SNEGSKA (reference sequence).

This clone is judged large (0.1 to 1%). The CDR3 end is not reached by the read, which stops 3 residues before it; the germline J gene fills it in. The gene calls are TRBV20-1 and TRBJ2-2; D remains ambiguous. Germline V gene lookup returns CDR1 DFQATT and CDR2 SNEGSKA (reference sequence). The CDR3 loop spans 13 amino acids. V gave up 3 bases and J gave up 6 bases, with 11 bases separating them. CDR3 sequence: CSASLSEAGELFF. The sequenced part of the CDR3 DNA is TGCAGTGCTAGTTTATCAGAGGCCGGGGAG.

Many counts were recorded for this clone. The DNA ends 3 residues before the CDR3 does, and the rest of the CDR3 is filled in from the germline J gene. This rearrangement joins TRBV19 to TRBJ1-1; unclear D gene. The CDR3 length is 16 residues. Germline V gene data show CDR1 as LNHDA and CDR2 as SQIVND (reference sequence). The V gene lost 3 bases and the J gene lost 0 bases, with 14 bases spanning the gap. The CDR3 DNA, read in part, is TGTGCCAGTAGTATGGGGAGTAGCGTTATGAACACTGAA. This gives the protein CASSMGSSVMNTE. The full-length CDR3 reads as CASSMGSSVMNTEAFF.

Many counts were recorded for this clone. The read comes to an end 3 residues before the CDR3 does, leaving the germline J gene to fill in the end. V is TRBV2 and J is TRBJ2-3; D remains ambiguous. V dropped 8 bases and J dropped 2 bases, with 11 bases sitting between them. This CDR3 comprises 13 residues. The V gene's germline CDR1 is SNHLY and CDR2 FYNNEI. The CDR3 loop is CASVADLTDTQYF. The sequenced part of the CDR3 DNA is TGTGCCAGCGTTGCGGATCTCACAGATACG.

This clone was observed at least ten times. Coverage ceases 3 residues before the CDR3 finishes, and the germline J gene fills in the end. The J gene is TRBJ2-3, the V gene TRBV9; 16 bases fit TRBD2. The CDR3 spans 17 residues. Germline V gives CDR1 SGDLS, CDR2 YYNGEE. The covered CDR3 bases are TGTGCCAGCAGCGGGGCCGGGACTAGCGGGAGGGGCGAGGCG. It translates to CASSGAGTSGRGEA. The CDR3 in its entirety is CASSGAGTSGRGEAQYF.

This clone was seen repeatedly, ten times or more. The missing CDR3 end, 3 residues past where the read stops, is filled in from the germline J gene. The genes are TRBV12-5 and TRBJ2-1, with D possibly being TRBD2 (5 bases). This CDR3 has 17 residues. Germline values: CDR1 LGHNT, CDR2 FRNRAP. Trimming left V 6 bases short and J 0 bases short, with 18 bases between. CDR3 protein: CASGTRSRASSYNEQFF. CDR3 DNA, as far as it was read: TGTGCTAGTGGCACAAGATCGAGGGCGAGCTCCTACAATGAG.

In this sample, this clone turned up many times. Read coverage stops 3 residues before the CDR3 terminus; the germline J gene supplies the remainder. This chain links TRBV30 with TRBJ1-5; D remains unclear. Germline assignment: CDR1 GTSNPN and CDR2 SVGIG (reference sequence). The V end lost 1 base, the J end lost 0 bases, and 7 bases lay between the germline ends. The CDR3 runs 14 residues. The CDR3 is CAWSGGFSNQPQHF. The CDR3 DNA, read in part, is TGTGCCTGGAGTGGAGGGTTTAGCAATCAGCCC. Full variable domain (outside the CDR3, taken from reference TRBV30 and TRBJ1-5): SQTIHQWPATLVQPVGSPLSLECTVEGTSNPNLYWYRQAAGRGLQLLFYSVGIGQISSEVPQNLSASRPQDRQFILSSKKLLLSDSGFYLCAWSGGFSNQPQHFGDGTRLSIL.

Ten or more counts support this clone. The read ends 3 residues early relative to the CDR3; the germline J gene fills the gap. J is TRBJ2-1 and V is TRBV29-1; 7 bases fit TRBD2. After removal of 5 bases from V and 4 bases from J, the junction contained 8 bases not matched to a gene. CDR3 size: 14 residues. Germline assignment: CDR1 SQVTM and CDR2 ANQGSEA. Incomplete CDR3 DNA: TGCAGCGTTCTTTCGGGACTAACGTACAATGAG. Translated: CSVLSGLTYNE. The entire CDR3 sequence reads CSVLSGLTYNEQFF.

This clone has ten or more counts. The read stops 3 residues short of the end of the CDR3; the missing end is completed from the germline J gene. This sequence joins TRBV30 and TRBJ2-7; a possible D gene is TRBD1 (6 bases). This CDR3 contains 14 residues. CDR1 and CDR2 (germline): GTSNPN, SVGIG (reference sequence). V lost 4 bases and J lost 2, with 15 bases in between. The sequenced CDR3 bases are TGTGCCTGGAAGAGAGGGGGAAGCCCCTACGAG. It translates to CAWKRGGSPYE. The whole CDR3 is CAWKRGGSPYEQYF.

On this clone itself: The read is 3 residues too short to cover the CDR3 end, so that end is filled in from the germline J gene. The chain combines TRBV6-2 or TRBV6-3 with TRBJ1-5; 8 bases are shared with TRBD1. Germline V gene lookup returns CDR1 MNHEY and CDR2 SVGEGT. This CDR3 comprises 14 residues. Trimming took 8 bases from V and 5 from J; bases not matched to a gene: 8. CDR3 DNA (partial): TGTGCCAGCGGGTTGGACAGGGACGATCAGCCC. This codes for CASGLDRDDQP. The whole CDR3 protein is CASGLDRDDQPQHF.

A word on this clone: One base away lies a much larger clone, so this may be a sequencing read error. The read terminates 3 residues ahead of where the CDR3 ends, so the germline J gene completes it. J is TRBJ2-2 and V is TRBV30; 12 bases match TRBD1. CDR1 and CDR2 from the germline V gene are GTSNPN and SVGIG (reference sequence). CDR3 length: 16 residues. CDR3: CAWSYRDRGRNEKLFF. The part of the CDR3 DNA that was read is TGTGCCTGGTCATACCGGGACAGGGGGCGAAATGAAAAG.

In its sample, this clone was seen many times. The read stops 3 residues short of the end of the CDR3; the missing end is completed from the germline J gene. Other DNA sequences in the sample encode the same CDR3. V gene TRBV30 combines with J gene TRBJ1-2, with TRBD1 matching over 8 bases. V lost 2 bases, J lost 6 bases, and 5 bases stayed unmatched. Germline CDR1 and CDR2: GTSNPN and SVGIG (reference sequence). The CDR3 is made up of 13 amino acids. The chain's CDR3 is CAWSPGGMDGYTF. CDR3 DNA (partial): TGTGCCTGGAGTCCAGGGGGCATGGATGGC. Full variable domain (remainder filled in from reference TRBV30 and TRBJ1-2): SQTIHQWPATLVQPVGSPLSLECTVEGTSNPNLYWYRQAAGRGLQLLFYSVGIGQISSEVPQNLSASRPQDRQFILSSKKLLLSDSGFYLCAWSPGGMDGYTFGSGTRLTVV.

There are many counts of this clone. Read data end 3 residues before the CDR3 end; the end is taken from the germline J gene. This chain connects TRBV19 to TRBJ2-1; 10 positions match TRBD2. Germline CDR1 is LNHDA and CDR2 is SQIVND (reference sequence). CDR3 length equals 16 residues. V was clipped by 1 base and J by 6 bases; unmatched bases: 6. The chain's CDR3 is CASSIVSTSGSNEQFF. The DNA read from the CDR3 is TGTGCCAGTAGTATAGTTTCGACTAGCGGGTCCAATGAG.

This clone was recorded at least ten times. The read ends 3 residues early relative to the CDR3; the germline J gene fills the gap. The chain links TRBV5-1 to TRBJ2-3; D unresolved. Trimming pared 0 bases from V and 5 bases from J, leaving 10 bases between. The germline V gene has CDR1 SGHRS and CDR2 YFSETQ. This CDR3 contains 14 residues. The sequenced part of the CDR3 DNA is TGCGCCAGCAGCTTGGACCCTGCCGGAGATACG. Translation gives CASSLDPAGDT. The full CDR3 reads CASSLDPAGDTQYF. The whole variable domain, filled in from reference TRBV5-1 and TRBJ2-3, reads KAGVTQTPRYLIKTRGQQVTLSCSPISGHRSVSWYQQTPGQGLQFLFEYFSETQRNKGNFPGRFSGRQFSNSRSEMNVSTLELGDSALYLCASSLDPAGDTQYFGPGTRLTVL.

There are many counts of this clone. Incomplete CDR3 DNA: TGTGCCAGTAGTATGAGCGGTCCCTACGAG. Its protein is CASSMSGPYE. Given in full, the CDR3 is CASSMSGPYEQYF. V gene TRBV19 combines with J gene TRBJ2-7, with D possibly being TRBD2 (5 bases). The CDR3 goes on 3 residues after the read ends, and that part is filled in from the germline J gene. V lost 3 bases and J lost 2, with 8 bases in between. This CDR3 has 13 amino acids. Germline lookup yields CDR1 LNHDA and CDR2 SQIVND (reference sequence).

This clone was seen many times. The sequenced fragment ends 3 residues before the CDR3 boundary, so the rest is inferred from the germline J gene. Other DNA sequences in the sample encode the same CDR3. The genes are TRBV29-1 and TRBJ1-1, with D possibly being TRBD1 (6 bases). Germline lookup yields CDR1 SQVTM and CDR2 ANQGSEA. The CDR3 consists of 13 residues. Trimming took off 5 bases at V and 1 base at J, with 11 bases between the two ends. The covered CDR3 bases are TGCAGCGTTCTACAGGGTCGGAACACTGAA. It specifies CSVLQGRNTE. The whole CDR3 sequence reads CSVLQGRNTEAFF. Using reference TRBV29-1 and TRBJ1-1 for the parts outside the CDR3, the full variable domain is SAVISQKPSRDICQRGTSLTIQCQVDSQVTMMFWYRQQPGQSLTLIATANQGSEATYESGFVIDKFPISRPNLTFSTLTVSNMSPEDSSIYLCSVLQGRNTEAFFGQGTRLTVV.

This clone was seen many times. The read is 3 residues too short to cover the CDR3 end, so that end is filled in from the germline J gene. J is TRBJ2-3 and V is TRBV20-1, with 7 bases that match TRBD1. The V gene's germline CDR1 is DFQATT and CDR2 SNEGSKA (reference sequence). V lost 2 bases, J lost 5 bases, and 4 bases stayed unmatched. This CDR3 spans 13 amino acids. Partial CDR3 DNA: TGCAGTGCTAGATTTCAGGGGGTAGATACG. Its protein is CSARFQGVDT. The complete CDR3 protein is CSARFQGVDTQYF.

This clone occurred many times. Read data end 3 residues before the CDR3 end; the end is taken from the germline J gene. This rearrangement joins TRBV19 to TRBJ2-3, with TRBD2 matching over 7 bases. CDR3 length equals 15 residues. In germline, CDR1 is LNHDA, CDR2 SQIVND (reference sequence). Germline trimming cut 7 bases from V and 5 bases from J; bases unmatched to any gene: 12. The CDR3 spells CASNGVREFKDTQYF. Partial CDR3 DNA: TGTGCCAGTAATGGGGTGCGGGAGTTTAAAGATACG. The variable domain in full, completed from reference TRBV19 and TRBJ2-3, reads DGGITQSPKYLFRKEGQNVTLSCEQNLNHDAMYWYRQDPGQGLRLIYYSQIVNDFQKGDIAEGYSVSREKKESFPLTVTSAQKNPTAFYLCASNGVREFKDTQYFGPGTRLTVL.